The T cell receptor beta chain described here comes from a study of human T cells and chemical hapten exposure. Sample time point: patch test 3, about 24 weeks after DPC sensitization. Noted treatment: therapeutic diphenylcyclopropenone sensitization with weekly scalp DPC. Blood collection happened ahead of applying each patch test. Unique molecular identifiers were attached to individual cDNA molecules within the library. TCRdb fed the RACE reads into MiXCR, producing one record per CDR3 protein. The sample holds around 70,000 distinct CDR3 sequences, 11% seen once. In its sample, this clonotype was seen a few times. Its cognate antigen is unknown. Overall study findings and caveats: Against controls, expanded TCRs gave rise to significantly more large CDR3 similarity clusters.

The sample here was whole blood, taken in connection with sensitization to the hapten diphenylcyclopropenone (DPC). The TCR comes from a woman in her fifties or sixties with alopecia areata. Some clones in this sample may be carry-over from other donors' samples.

The CDR3 spells CASSSPGAGARYDTQYF. CDR3 nucleotides: TGTGCCAGCAGCTCACCTGGAGCGGGGGCTCGATATGATACGCAGTATTTT. This chain joins TRBV5-4 and TRBJ2-3; 8 bases agree with TRBD2. CDR1 is SGHNT and CDR2 is YYREEE in the germline V gene (reference sequence). V lost 3 bases, J lost 6 bases, and 15 bases stayed unmatched. There are 17 residues in the CDR3.